This paragraph covers one T cell receptor beta chain sequence. The data derive from a study of cytomegalovirus exposure and HLA in healthy donors. The PCR was carried out with 60 Vbeta primers and 13 Jbeta primers. Some clones are missing from TCRdb's copy, which holds only in-frame ones; the method was immunoSEQ multiplex PCR. Among some 80,000 clones listed, 78% were seen once. Trimming pared 3 bases from V and 2 bases from J, leaving 4 bases between. Germline V lookup: CDR1 KGHSH, CDR2 LQKENI. The CDR3 consists of 12 residues. The rearrangement links TRBV18 to TRBJ2-5; D is unresolved. The sequencing sample was made of PBMCs. The clonotype was recovered from a man in his forties or fifties in good health and CMV-seronegative. CDR3 residues: CASSPHQETQYF. The CDR3 nucleotides read TGTGCCAGCTCACCCCATCAAGAGACCCAGTACTTC.